These 22 T cell receptor beta chains were sequenced from one sample in a study of cytotoxic CD8 clonotypes in ibrutinib-treated CLL. TCRdb keeps only in-frame clones here, not all; method: immunoSEQ multiplex PCR. The sample gives approximately 340,000 clones, approximately 67% of which show up once; roughly 6% is in the top ten. The starting material was PBMCs, obtained after 36 months of ibrutinib treatment. These receptors were obtained from a human donor with chronic lymphocytic leukemia.

The V call is TRBV9, the J call TRBJ1-1, with D hard to call. The CDR3 has 13 amino acids. Germline assignment: CDR1 SGDLS and CDR2 YYNGEE. With 6 bases removed from V and 3 bases from J, the gap between germline ends came to 12 bases. The CDR3 bases are TGTGCCAGCAATCTGGACCGGGACACTGAAGCTTTCTTT. Encoded protein: CASNLDRDTEAFF.

J is TRBJ2-6 and V is TRBV11-2, with D unclear. Trimming pared 2 bases from V and 2 bases from J, leaving 13 bases between. The V gene's germline CDR1 is SGHAT and CDR2 FQNNGV. CDR3 length: 17 amino acids. The CDR3 DNA is TGTGCCAGCAGCTTAAAATCTCTTCCTCCTGGGGCCAACGTCCTGACTTTC. Residues: CASSLKSLPPGANVLTF. Complete variable domain (other parts from reference TRBV11-2 and TRBJ2-6): EAGVAQSPRYKIIEKRQSVAFWCNPISGHATLYWYQQILGQGPKLLIQFQNNGVVDDSQLPKDRFSAERLKGVDSTLKIQPAKLEDSAVYLCASSLKSLPPGANVLTFGAGSRLTVL.

The table lists this clone with a few counts. V is TRBV27 and J is TRBJ2-5; the match to TRBD1 covers 9 bases. The CDR3 is 14 amino acids. Unmatched junction bases numbered 4, after V lost 3 bases and J lost 5 bases. CDR1 is MNHEY and CDR2 is SMNVEV in the germline V gene (reference sequence). CDR3 DNA: TGTGCCAGCAGTTTGAACAGGGGGCTCGAGACCCAGTACTTC. It codes for CASSLNRGLETQYF.

V usage is TRBV11-2 and J usage is TRBJ2-5; no definite D call. Germline-derived CDR1 and CDR2 are SGHAT and FQNNGV. CDR3 length equals 13 residues. V gave up 6 bases and J gave up 4 bases, with 12 bases separating them. This CDR3 reads CASSRDFVETQYF. The CDR3 region has the DNA TGTGCCAGCAGTCGAGACTTCGTAGAGACCCAGTACTTC. Looking up the rest from reference TRBV11-2 and TRBJ2-5 gives the full variable domain: EAGVAQSPRYKIIEKRQSVAFWCNPISGHATLYWYQQILGQGPKLLIQFQNNGVVDDSQLPKDRFSAERLKGVDSTLKIQPAKLEDSAVYLCASSRDFVETQYFGPGTRLLVL.

This chain links TRBV11-3 with TRBJ1-2; 7 bases align to TRBD1. Per germline, CDR1 SGHNT and CDR2 YENEEA. The trim removed 5 bases at V and 5 bases at J, leaving 8 bases unmatched. This CDR3 region has 14 residues. This chain's CDR3 is CASSPDRAGYGYTF. Here the CDR3 DNA reads TGTGCCAGCAGCCCAGACAGGGCAGGGTATGGCTACACCTTC.

This clone was seen a handful of times. The chain employs TRBV5-1 and TRBJ1-4; 9 bases are a match to TRBD1. Per germline, CDR1 SGHRS and CDR2 YFSETQ. V lost 3 bases and J lost 5; bases outside the gene matches: 2. CDR3 length: 14 residues. CDR3 amino acids: CASSSGTGNEKLFF. The CDR3 coding sequence is TGCGCCAGCAGCTCCGGGACAGGGAATGAAAAACTGTTTTTT.

This clone showed up just a few times. The chain uses TRBV5-4 and TRBJ1-4, with a tentative D call TRBD1 (5 bases). V was shortened by 1 base and J by 5 bases, with 18 bases between the two germline ends. CDR1 and CDR2 (germline): SGHNT, YYREEE (reference sequence). CDR3 length equals 17 residues. The CDR3 DNA sequence: TGTGCCAGCAGCTTGATCCCTCCTCGGGGCGGCAATGAAAAACTGTTTTTT. This sequence encodes CASSLIPPRGGNEKLFF.

The V gene is TRBV6-5, the J gene TRBJ1-1; possible D gene TRBD1, 5 bases. Trimming pared 6 bases from V and 6 bases from J, leaving 14 bases between. The CDR3 consists of 13 residues. Germline loops: CDR1 MNHEY, CDR2 SVGAGI. The CDR3 is CASSRGGLSEAFF. DNA of the CDR3: TGTGCCAGCAGCCGGGGGGGTTTGTCTGAAGCTTTCTTT.

The chain is built from TRBV10-3 and TRBJ1-5; 7 bases map to TRBD1. V lost 2 bases, J lost 7 bases, and 2 bases stayed unmatched. CDR3 length: 13 residues. Germline V CDR1 and CDR2: ENHRY, SYGVKD. CDR3 region: CAISEDRAQPQHF. The CDR3 DNA sequence: TGTGCCATCAGTGAGGACAGGGCACAGCCCCAGCATTTT.

The rearrangement links TRBV4-1 to TRBJ1-4; a possible D gene is TRBD1 (5 bases). The germline V gene encodes CDR1 MGHRA and CDR2 YSYEKL. Trimming removed 2 bases from V and 7 bases from J, with 11 bases in between. This CDR3 contains 14 residues. The CDR3 is CASSQISGGEKLFF. In DNA form, the CDR3 reads TGCGCCAGCAGCCAAATTAGTGGGGGTGAAAAACTGTTTTTT.

This chain joins TRBV18 and TRBJ1-6; the D is unclear. The CDR3 is 15 residues long. Germline values: CDR1 KGHSH, CDR2 LQKENI. Trimming took 1 base from V and 6 from J, leaving 10 bases between them. Here the CDR3 DNA reads TGTGCCAGCTCACCACAGGTGATTGCTAATTCACCCCTCCACTTT. As protein: CASSPQVIANSPLHF.

V is TRBV7-2 and J is TRBJ1-1, with 8 bases that match TRBD1. Germline lookup yields CDR1 SGHTA and CDR2 FQGNSA. J was trimmed by 4 bases and V by 2 bases; bases with no gene match: 3. CDR3 length: 14 residues. The CDR3: CASSLPTGATEAFF. The CDR3 DNA is TGTGCCAGCAGCTTACCGACAGGGGCCACTGAAGCTTTCTTT. The variable domain in full, with the rest retrieved from reference TRBV7-2 and TRBJ1-1, is GAGVSQSPSNKVTEKGKDVELRCDPISGHTALYWYRQSLGQGLEFLIYFQGNSAPDKSGLPSDRFSAERTGGSVSTLTIQRTQQEDSAVYLCASSLPTGATEAFFGQGTRLTVV.

J is TRBJ2-1 and V is TRBV11-3; D remains ambiguous. The CDR3 consists of 12 residues. Germline V gene lookup returns CDR1 SGHNT and CDR2 YENEEA. Trimming took off 5 bases at V and 7 bases at J, with 9 bases between the two ends. The chain's CDR3 is CASSPGINEQFF. The CDR3 bases are TGTGCCAGCAGCCCAGGCATAAATGAGCAGTTCTTC.

This rearrangement joins TRBV7-9 to TRBJ2-1; D gene ambiguous. The CDR3 consists of 13 residues. CDR1 SEHNR and CDR2 FQNEAQ come from the germline V gene (reference sequence). The V gene lost 5 bases and the J gene lost 10 bases, with 15 bases spanning the gap. DNA for the CDR3: TGTGCCAGCAGCACCCGCCTCTCAAAGGAGCAGTTCTTC. Translation: CASSTRLSKEQFF. Full variable domain (outside the CDR3, taken from reference TRBV7-9 and TRBJ2-1): DTGVSQNPRHKITKRGQNVTFRCDPISEHNRLYWYRQTLGQGPEFLTYFQNEAQLEKSRLLSDRFSAERPKGSFSTLEIQRTEQGDSAMYLCASSTRLSKEQFFGPGTRLTVL.

V gene TRBV2 combines with J gene TRBJ2-1, with TRBD2 identical over 8 bases. With 5 bases clipped from V and 6 bases from J, the junction kept 9 bases outside the gene matches. CDR3 size: 15 residues. The germline V gene has CDR1 SNHLY and CDR2 FYNNEI. The CDR3 here is CASSPGLVLPNEQFF. CDR3 sequence (DNA): TGTGCCAGCAGTCCGGGACTAGTCCTCCCCAATGAGCAGTTCTTC.

The rearrangement links TRBV27 to TRBJ2-5; TRBD2 matches at 10 bases. Germline CDR1 and CDR2: MNHEY and SMNVEV (reference sequence). V was clipped by 5 bases and J by 5 bases; unmatched bases: 14. The CDR3 length is 17 residues. CDR3: CASSLRRLAGVSETQYF. The CDR3 DNA sequence: TGTGCCAGCAGTCTGAGGCGGCTAGCGGGAGTCTCGGAGACCCAGTACTTC.

This chain links TRBV9 with TRBJ2-7, with D possibly called TRBD1 or TRBD2 (5 bases each). V gave up 0 bases and J gave up 1 base, with 11 bases separating them. The germline CDR1 and CDR2 sequences are SGDLS and YYNGEE. The CDR3 has 15 residues. CDR3 loop: CASSVGGDRSYEQYF. For the CDR3, the DNA is TGTGCCAGCAGCGTAGGAGGGGATCGATCCTACGAGCAGTACTTC.

This clone was recorded a few times. The genes are TRBV5-4 and TRBJ2-7; unclear D gene. Per germline, CDR1 SGHNT and CDR2 YYREEE (reference sequence). The CDR3 is 12 amino acids. V gave up 4 bases and J gave up 3 bases, with 8 bases separating them. CDR3 amino acids: CASSNDNYEQYF. CDR3 in DNA: TGTGCCAGCAGCAATGACAACTACGAGCAGTACTTC.

This clone was counted a few times. The chain carries TRBV2 and TRBJ2-6; 10 nucleotides match TRBD1. Germline V gene data show CDR1 as SNHLY and CDR2 as FYNNEI. CDR3 length equals 18 residues. Trimming took 5 bases from V and 0 from J; bases not matched to a gene: 7. CDR3 sequence: CASSTRQGANSGANVLTF. The CDR3 DNA is TGTGCCAGCAGTACCCGACAGGGGGCTAACTCTGGGGCCAACGTCCTGACTTTC.

This clone was detected only a few times. This chain links TRBV10-3 with TRBJ2-7; D is possibly TRBD2 (6 bases). This CDR3 contains 14 residues. Germline CDR1 is ENHRY and CDR2 is SYGVKD. Trimming shortened V by 11 bases and J by 0 bases, and 17 bases separated the two germline ends. As DNA, the CDR3 is TGTGCCTCGAGGGAGGCGACCCTCTCCTACGAGCAGTACTTC. It yields the protein CASREATLSYEQYF.

The chain combines TRBV4-2 with TRBJ1-5, with 8 positions matching TRBD1. The CDR3 covers 14 residues. In germline, CDR1 is LGHNA, CDR2 YNFKEQ. V gave up 7 bases and J gave up 6 bases; unmatched junction bases: 8. The CDR3, as DNA: TGTGCCAGCAATAACAGGGGGTTGGGTCAGCCCCAGCATTTT. This codes for CASNNRGLGQPQHF.

V usage is TRBV7-8 and J usage is TRBJ2-7; 9 nucleotides match TRBD2. Trimming took 1 base from V and 3 from J; bases not matched to a gene: 7. This CDR3 region has 16 residues. Germline V gene sequence: CDR1 SGHVS, CDR2 FQNEAQ. CDR3 nucleotides: TGTGCCAGCAGCTTAGTAAGGCTAGCGGGAATCTACGAGCAGTACTTC. This encodes CASSLVRLAGIYEQYF.